Listed below are T cell receptor beta chains from one sample, sequenced in a study of blood T cells in healthy people across ages. TCRdb processed the 5' RACE reads anew with MiXCR; each CDR3 protein has one entry. Of around 2 million distinct CDR3 sequences listed, 35% to 50% are singletons. Sequencing was carried out using blood. The receptors originated from a human donor in good health. Each CDR3 is given with its conserved first and last residue. The order of the fields is D gene, clone size, J gene, V gene, CDR3 protein, CDR3 DNA. D genes are given only for firm matches. Clone sizes are given selectively: once, few, many, or a class where the clone is expanded.

>.|.|TRBJ2-7|TRBV7-8
CASSSTRLRPYEQYF
TGTGCCAGCAGCTCGACTAGACTTAGGCCCTACGAGCAGTACTTC
>.|few|TRBJ2-7|TRBV10-3
CATQGDESYEQYF
TGTGCCACTCAGGGAGATGAGTCCTACGAGCAGTACTTC
>.|.|TRBJ2-5|TRBV20-1
CSASATGRETQYF
TGCAGTGCTTCCGCAACAGGGAGAGAGACCCAGTACTTC
>.|.|TRBJ1-1|TRBV6-2/TRBV6-3
CASSTDTMNTEAFF
TGTGCCAGCAGTACGGACACCATGAACACTGAAGCTTTCTTT
>.|.|TRBJ2-7|TRBV4-3
CASSFRLRTEQYF
TGCGCCAGCAGCTTTCGACTCAGGACAGAGCAGTACTTC
>.|few|TRBJ2-7|TRBV28
CASKGRFYNYEQYF
TGTGCCAGCAAGGGACGATTCTACAACTACGAGCAGTACTTC
>.|.|TRBJ2-5|TRBV2
CASSRAARPRETQYF
TGTGCCAGCTCTAGGGCAGCACGCCCCCGGGAGACCCAGTACTTC
>TRBD2|few|TRBJ2-7|TRBV7-2
CASSPRLAGGNQYF
TGTGCCAGCAGCCCCCGACTAGCGGGGGGTAACCAGTACTTC
>.|.|TRBJ1-4|TRBV4-3
CASSQDGGGGPATNEKLFF
TGCGCCAGCAGCCAAGATGGAGGAGGCGGTCCTGCAACTAATGAAAAACTGTTTTTT
>TRBD2|once|TRBJ2-3|TRBV20-1
CSARYLAGSTDTQYF
TGCAGTGCTAGGTACCTAGCGGGGAGCACAGATACGCAGTATTTT
>TRBD2|few|TRBJ2-3|TRBV7-2
CASSPGTSELDTQYF
TGTGCCAGCAGCCCCGGGACTAGCGAGTTGGATACGCAGTATTTT
>.|once|TRBJ1-2|TRBV7-8
CASSSREDIHGYTF
TGTGCCAGCAGCTCGCGGGAAGATATACATGGCTACACCTTC
>TRBD1|few|TRBJ1-2|TRBV6-6
CASTRGQGLKGYTF
TGTGCCAGCACCAGGGGACAGGGCCTCAAGGGCTACACCTTC
>TRBD1|.|TRBJ1-4|TRBV2
CASRKTGVEEKLFF
TGTGCCAGCAGAAAGACAGGGGTGGAAGAAAAACTGTTTTTT
>.|.|TRBJ1-1|TRBV29-1
CSAQPPGTPRAFF
TGCAGCGCCCAACCCCCCGGGACACCGAGGGCTTTCTTT
>.|.|TRBJ2-2|TRBV6-5
CASSTFTGELFF
TGTGCCAGCAGTACTTTCACCGGGGAGCTGTTTTTT
>.|many|TRBJ2-1|TRBV5-1
CASSLANEQFF
TGTGCCAGCAGCTTAGCCAATGAGCAGTTCTTC
>TRBD1|few|TRBJ2-7|TRBV20-1
CSALGTGGNEQYF
TGCAGTGCTCTCGGGACAGGGGGCAACGAGCAGTACTTC
>TRBD1|.|TRBJ1-5|TRBV12-3/TRBV12-4
CAGRLTGSNQPQHF
TGTGCCGGCAGGCTGACAGGGAGCAATCAGCCCCAGCATTTT
>.|few|TRBJ2-7|TRBV25-1
CASSETLGTSYEQYF
TGTGCCAGCAGTGAGACTTTAGGGACATCCTACGAGCAGTACTTC
>.|few|TRBJ2-1|TRBV6-2/TRBV6-3
CASNQGRNEQFF
TGTGCCAGCAACCAGGGTCGCAATGAGCAGTTCTTC
>.|.|TRBJ2-5|TRBV4-3
CASSHFQGSETQYF
TGCGCCAGCAGCCACTTTCAGGGTTCAGAGACCCAGTACTTC
>.|.|TRBJ2-7|TRBV18
CASSPSGGAAYEQYF
TGTGCCAGCTCACCTTCAGGCGGGGCGGCCTACGAGCAGTACTTC
>TRBD1|once|TRBJ2-1|TRBV5-1
CATAVGTGYNEQFF
TGCGCCACCGCTGTCGGGACAGGGTACAATGAGCAGTTCTTC
>.|.|TRBJ1-2|TRBV2
CASSVGWIYGYTF
TGTGCCAGCAGTGTTGGCTGGATCTATGGCTACACCTTC
>TRBD1|.|TRBJ1-1|TRBV9
CASSTTGGMGTEAFF
TGTGCCAGCAGCACGACAGGGGGCATGGGCACTGAAGCTTTCTTT
>.|.|TRBJ2-1|TRBV24-1
CATSGSYTYNEQFF
TGTGCCACCAGTGGGTCTTACACCTACAATGAGCAGTTCTTC
>TRBD1|.|TRBJ1-1|TRBV5-1
CASSPRDRKGDTEAFF
TGCGCCAGCAGCCCCAGGGACAGAAAGGGAGACACTGAAGCTTTCTTT
>.|.|TRBJ2-1|TRBV20-1
CSARVSPAYNEQFF
TGCAGTGCTAGAGTATCCCCGGCCTACAATGAGCAGTTCTTC
>.|.|TRBJ2-3|TRBV4-2
CASSQVGGGPTDTQYF
TGTGCCAGCAGCCAAGTTGGGGGGGGGCCCACAGATACGCAGTATTTT
>TRBD2|.|TRBJ2-7|TRBV7-2
CASSLVPSGEYEQYF
TGTGCCAGCAGCTTAGTCCCCAGCGGGGAATACGAGCAGTACTTC
>.|once|TRBJ1-6|TRBV3-1
CASSLSDRPSPLHF
TGTGCCAGCAGCCTGTCGGACAGACCTTCACCCCTCCACTTT
>.|few|TRBJ2-6|TRBV6-5
CASSYGPMPFSGANVLTF
TGTGCCAGCAGTTACGGACCTATGCCCTTCTCTGGGGCCAACGTCCTGACTTTC
>.|.|TRBJ1-4|TRBV4-1
CASSQGVGREDEKLFF
TGCGCCAGCAGCCAAGGGGTTGGGAGGGAGGATGAAAAACTGTTTTTT
>.|few|TRBJ2-3|TRBV24-1
CATTASGTSTDTQYF
TGTGCCACGACCGCCTCAGGGACTTCCACAGATACGCAGTATTTT
>.|.|TRBJ2-7|TRBV28
CVSSLGTSYEQYF
TGTGTCAGCAGTTTGGGCACGTCCTACGAGCAGTACTTC
>.|.|TRBJ2-7|TRBV7-2
CASSPEQGRSYEQYF
TGTGCCAGCAGCCCTGAACAGGGCCGCTCCTACGAGCAGTACTTC
>.|.|TRBJ2-5|TRBV7-3
CASSGGAGETRYF
TGTGCCAGCAGCGGGGGGGCGGGGGAGACCCGGTACTTC
>TRBD1|.|TRBJ2-5|TRBV5-5
CASSSTGAKGTQYF
TGTGCCAGCAGCTCGACAGGGGCGAAGGGGACCCAGTACTTC
>TRBD2|.|TRBJ2-5|TRBV2
CASQTGLAELATQYF
TGTGCCAGCCAGACGGGACTAGCGGAATTGGCGACCCAGTACTTC
>.|.|TRBJ1-5|TRBV12-3/TRBV12-4
CASSVLGANQPQHF
TGTGCCAGCAGTGTATTGGGGGCGAATCAGCCCCAGCATTTT
>.|.|TRBJ2-3|TRBV6-2/TRBV6-3
CASRPLARVGDTDTQYF
TGTGCCAGCAGGCCGTTAGCGAGAGTGGGGGACACAGATACGCAGTATTTT
>TRBD1|.|TRBJ1-5|TRBV27
CANRPGTVGDQPQHF
TGTGCCAACAGACCCGGGACAGTCGGGGATCAGCCCCAGCATTTT
>TRBD2|.|TRBJ2-1|TRBV20-1
CSALWLAGGLEEQFF
TGCAGTGCCCTCTGGCTAGCGGGAGGGTTAGAAGAGCAGTTCTTC
>.|.|TRBJ1-4|TRBV10-3
CAISEVAGPTNEKLFF
TGTGCCATCAGTGAGGTGGCGGGGCCAACTAATGAAAAACTGTTTTTT
>.|.|TRBJ2-5|TRBV6-6
CASSYSTGRGSETQYF
TGTGCCAGCAGTTATTCAACCGGACGAGGCTCTGAGACCCAGTACTTC